This T cell receptor (beta chain) comes out of a study of sequential checkpoint blockade in melanoma. The CDR3 covers 14 residues. Trimming removed 4 bases from V and 3 bases from J; junction bases left unmatched: 6. Germline values: CDR1 SGHKS, CDR2 YYEKEE (reference sequence). Described treatment: randomized to nivolumab then ipilimumab (arm A) or the reverse (arm B). Profiling relied on immunoSEQ multiplex PCR, and the TCRdb table lists in-frame clones only, not all of them. The sample lists approximately 23,000 clones, over 75% occurring once. This receptor was obtained from a human donor with melanoma. Sequencing was performed on CD8+ T cells sorted from blood (inferred from file names), taken from a patient given nivolumab and ipilimumab in sequence. The chain carries TRBV5-5 and TRBJ2-7, with 8 bases aligning to TRBD1. In nucleotides, the CDR3 is TGTGCCAGCAGCCAGACCGGGACAGGCTACGAGCAGTACTTC. The encoded protein is CASSQTGTGYEQYF. The whole variable domain, filled in from reference TRBV5-5 and TRBJ2-7, reads DAGVTQSPTHLIKTRGQQVTLRCSPISGHKSVSWYQQVLGQGPQFIFQYYEKEERGRGNFPDRFSARQFPNYSSELNVNALLLGDSALYLCASSQTGTGYEQYFGPGTRLTVT.